What follows describes a single T cell receptor beta chain. Its antigen is not identified. One end of the junction does not line up with germline, which may come from a read error. These data originate in a study of post-analysis software for immune sequencing data. Study-wide results and limits: TRBV5-6, TRBV5-1 and TRBV20-1 belonged to a set of roughly five TRBV segments that were more frequent in patients than controls.

The germline V gene has CDR1 DFQATT and CDR2 SNEGSKA (reference sequence). The CDR3 is 14 residues long. Sequencing libraries made from TCR beta cDNA carried unique molecular identifiers. With roughly 1 to 10 million T cells as the source, about half a million cDNA molecules resulted. TCRdb called the PCR reads again in MiXCR, with one record for every CDR3 protein. The sample has about 810,000 distinct CDR3 sequences; around 53% are singletons. The chain uses TRBV20-1 and TRBJ1-5; D call uncertain. This TCR was sampled from a girl between 10 and 17 years old with multiple sclerosis. Material: blood. The CDR3: CSVRGVGPNQPQHF. The CDR3 DNA reads TGCAGTGTTAGAGGCGTGGGTCCCAATCAGCCCCAGCATTTT.